A selection of T cell receptor beta chains follows, all from one sample in a study of shared clonotypes between healthy human individuals. TCRdb's copy holds only in-frame clones and misses some; the assay was immunoSEQ multiplex PCR. The top ten clones hold over 1.5% of a sample with about 2.1 million clones, 90% to 95% of them seen once. The sample consisted of naive CD8+ T cells from PBMCs. Receptors originate from a man between 18 and 35 years old in good health. Some clones in this sample may be carry-over from other donors' samples. The CDR3 runs from the conserved cysteine through the conserved F or W. A D gene is named only where the DNA matches it firmly. Size values are once, few and many counts, or a class for expanded clones, and some rows have none.

V gene	J gene	clone size	D gene	CDR3 DNA	CDR3 protein
TRBV2	TRBJ2-7	-	TRBD1	TGTGCCAGCAGTGAACTGGGACAGTCCCTCGACGAGCAGTACTTC	CASSELGQSLDEQYF
TRBV19	TRBJ2-3	-	TRBD2	TGTGCCATCGGACTAGCGGGAAGCACAGATACGCAGTATTTT	CAIGLAGSTDTQYF
TRBV9	TRBJ1-2	once	TRBD1	TGTGCCAGCAGCGTCCGGGACAGGGGGTTTAATGGCTACACCTTC	CASSVRDRGFNGYTF
TRBV4-1	TRBJ1-5	-	-	TGCGCCAGCAGCCAAGATCAGGTAGGGCCCCAGCATTTT	CASSQDQVGPQHF
TRBV5-5	TRBJ1-2	-	-	TGTGCCAGCAGCTCTCGAGAGGGTCGGTATGGCTACACCTTC	CASSSREGRYGYTF
TRBV7-9	TRBJ2-1	-	-	TGTGCCAGCAGGGCAATTACTAGTGAGCAGTTCTTC	CASRAITSEQFF
TRBV5-1	TRBJ2-1	-	-	TGCGCCAGCAGCGATCTACATAGATACAATGAGCAGTTCTTC	CASSDLHRYNEQFF
TRBV7-9	TRBJ2-7	-	-	TGTGCCAGCACCTCCAACCCCTACGAGCAGTACTTC	CASTSNPYEQYF
TRBV4-1	TRBJ2-5	-	-	TGCGCCAGCAGCCAAGATCCGGGGGCAGGAGAGACCCAGTACTTC	CASSQDPGAGETQYF
TRBV25-1	TRBJ1-4	-	-	TGTGCCAGCAGTGAATGGGGGTCAACTAATGAAAAACTGTTTTTT	CASSEWGSTNEKLFF
TRBV5-6	TRBJ2-7	-	-	TGTGCCAGCAGCCCGGGGGTACTGGGTCTCGAGCAGTACTTC	CASSPGVLGLEQYF
TRBV4-3	TRBJ1-5	-	TRBD1	TGCGCCAGCAGCCAAGACCAGGGGGCTAATCAGCCCCAGCATTTT	CASSQDQGANQPQHF
TRBV2	TRBJ1-4	-	TRBD1	TGTGCCAGCAGTGATTTCGGACAGGGAACTAATGAAAAACTGTTTTTT	CASSDFGQGTNEKLFF
TRBV4-2	TRBJ2-1	-	TRBD2	TGTGCCAGCAGCCAACGGACTAGCGGGATAGTTGTCAATGAGCAGTTCTTC	CASSQRTSGIVVNEQFF